The present T cell receptor (beta chain) was sequenced within a study of shared clonotypes between healthy human individuals. The J segment lost 3 bases and the V segment lost 2 bases, leaving 4 bases of the junction unmatched. CDR1 and CDR2 (germline): SGHKS, YYEKEE (reference sequence). The CDR3 sequence is 15 residues long. Study-wide findings and caveats: Generation probabilities were higher for clonotypes shared across all four sorted-subset donors than for unshared ones. Only a few donors were included, so the genetic and exposure-history diversity represented was limited. Sequencing depth was expected to influence donor clonotype sharing.

Method: immunoSEQ multiplex PCR; TCRdb's copy keeps in-frame clones and lacks some. The sample lists 950,000 to 1,100,000 clones, about 77% occurring once. With respect to this clone: Its antigen is unidentified.

Sequences were obtained from memory CD4+ T cells sorted from blood. Subset specified: CD45RA-negative fraction. The TCR comes from a man younger than 35 in good health. The chain couples TRBV5-5 to TRBJ2-3, with 9 bases that match TRBD2. The CDR3: CASSFSLAGTDTQYF. CDR3 DNA: TGTGCCAGCAGCTTTTCCCTAGCGGGGACAGATACGCAGTATTTT.